This TCR beta chain was found in a study of a mutant IDH1 vaccine in newly diagnosed glioma. Study at large: The therapy given earlier, which was standard therapy, consisted of radiotherapy, temozolomide, or both, and most of the patients received both.

Sequenced by immunoSEQ multiplex PCR; TCRdb stores in-frame clones only, minus some. The data hold approximately 35,000 clones, with roughly 90% observed a single time. Of note for this clone: Its antigen is as yet unknown.

Time point specified: week 23, last vaccination. Every vaccine dose comprised 300 ug of mutant IDH1 20-mer peptide plus topical imiquimod. Each tumor in the donors was a new WHO grade 3 or 4 astrocytoma, IDH1-mutant and ATRX-lost. The CDR3 has 13 residues. V lost 1 base and J 4 bases, leaving 6 bases between the germline ends. Looked up from germline, CDR1 is SGHDN and CDR2 is FVKESK. Study-level results: No link was apparently found between pseudoprogression and changes in top peripheral T cell clonotypes.

The sample here was PBMCs, taken from a glioma patient whose treatment included an IDH1 peptide vaccine. The clonotype comes from a middle-aged man with glioma. The gene calls are TRBV14 and TRBJ2-3, with D maybe TRBD2 (6 bases). CDR3 in amino acids: CASSQAGADTQYF. The CDR3 DNA sequence: TGTGCCAGCAGCCAAGCGGGAGCAGATACGCAGTATTTT.